Reported below is one T cell receptor (beta chain). This clone showed up just once. The antigen this receptor binds is unknown. No much larger clonotype is one base removed from it; base qualities were not supplied. This sample is drawn from a study of blood T cell repertoires in COVID-19 (dated by TCRdb to the early 2020s). Some background on the complete study: Collaborator samples came from the United States, Italy and Spain and covered acute and convalescent phases of COVID-19. The material from the prospective study consisted of cDNA or gDNA derived from T cells, B-cell-depleted T cells, or PBMCs. Subjects who had been exposed to COVID-19, were actively infected with it, or had recovered from it provided the deeply sampled blood TCRbeta repertoires that made up the dataset. The repertoires were released in a freely available public database meant as a resource for research on the immune response to SARS-CoV-2. Samples came from the ongoing ImmuneRACE study (first 160 participants) plus 1,254 subjects from 6 global collaborators. Sample metadata almost always included a de-identified subject ID, COVID-19 status, age in years and sex. Where available, HLA class I and class II types were taken from metadata supplied by the sample provider and were not determined by assay-based typing.

The immunoSEQ Assay, a bias-controlled multiplex PCR, was used to amplify TCRbeta CDR3 regions from genomic DNA. Per the original workflow: Nucleated cell counts per sample were estimated from amplification of reference gene primers within the assay. To quantify the absolute abundance of each unique TCRbeta CDR3 rearrangement, sequence reads were collapsed and filtered. For each sample, productive Simpson clonality was calculated by taking the square root of Simpson's diversity index across productive rearrangements. This is the immuneACCESS table as TCRdb keeps it, with only in-frame sequences that have V and J called. A part of the clones is gone; compared with another copy, unresolved V genes explain less than half, and the rest is unexplained. The V and J calls and clone size come from that table; D and trimming were worked out from the DNA. The sample has 100,000 or so clones on record, 84% of them singletons. In total, the top ten clones hold 4.5% of the sample.

Each collaborating institution followed its own protocols to collect whole blood in K2EDTA tubes. Collaborator samples were shipped for TCRbeta analysis as frozen whole blood, isolated PBMCs, or DNA extracted from either sample type. Here is what the overall study found, with its caveats: Clinical and demographic metadata were provided uncurated, with the amount varying by source and participant.

What was sequenced was peripheral blood. The receptor was isolated from a human donor in a cohort sampled during active COVID-19.

The CDR3 corresponds to CASSLIASGGAGNEQFF. The DNA sequence follows: TGTGCCAGCAGCTTAATCGCTAGCGGGGGGGCTGGCAATGAGCAGTTCTTC. The receptor chain draws on TRBV7-2 and TRBJ2-1, with 12 bases matching TRBD2. From its cysteine to its phenylalanine, the CDR3 spans 17 amino acids. Only CDR3 DNA remains: 51 bases, in frame from the first base. The germline V gene yields SGHTA for CDR1 and FQGNSA for CDR2. From V the trimming removes 2 bases and from J it removes 6 bases, while the gene matches leave 8 bases of the junction unaccounted for.